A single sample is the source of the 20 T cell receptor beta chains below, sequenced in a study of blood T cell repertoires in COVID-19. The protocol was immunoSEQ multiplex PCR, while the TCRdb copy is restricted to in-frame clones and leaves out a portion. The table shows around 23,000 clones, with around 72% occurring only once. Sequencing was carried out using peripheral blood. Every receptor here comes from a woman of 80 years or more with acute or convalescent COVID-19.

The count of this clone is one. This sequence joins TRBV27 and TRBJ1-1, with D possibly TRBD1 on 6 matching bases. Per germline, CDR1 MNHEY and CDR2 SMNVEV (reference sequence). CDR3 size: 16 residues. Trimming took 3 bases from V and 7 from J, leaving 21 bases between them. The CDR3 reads CASSFRGGGAKGEAFF. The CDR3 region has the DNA TGTGCCAGCAGTTTTAGGGGGGGCGGGGCCAAGGGTGAAGCTTTCTTT.

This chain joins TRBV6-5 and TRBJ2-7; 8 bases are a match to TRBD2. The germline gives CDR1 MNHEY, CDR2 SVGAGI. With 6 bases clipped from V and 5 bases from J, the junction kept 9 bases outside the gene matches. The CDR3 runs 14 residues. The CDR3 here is CASRTGLAGNEQYF. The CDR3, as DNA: TGTGCCAGCAGAACCGGCCTAGCGGGTAACGAGCAGTACTTC.

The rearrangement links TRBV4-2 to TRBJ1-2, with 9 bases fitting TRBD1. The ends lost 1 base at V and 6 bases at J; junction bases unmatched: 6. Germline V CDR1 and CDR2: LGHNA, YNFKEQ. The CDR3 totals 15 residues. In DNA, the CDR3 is TGTGCCAGCAGCCAAGCCACAGGGGGCGGCGATGGCTACACCTTC. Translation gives CASSQATGGGDGYTF.

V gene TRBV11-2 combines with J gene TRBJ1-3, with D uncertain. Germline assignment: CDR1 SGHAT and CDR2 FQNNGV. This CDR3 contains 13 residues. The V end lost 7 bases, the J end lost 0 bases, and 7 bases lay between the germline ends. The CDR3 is CASTTGSGNTIYF. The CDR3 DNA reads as TGTGCCAGCACAACGGGCTCTGGAAACACCATATATTTT.

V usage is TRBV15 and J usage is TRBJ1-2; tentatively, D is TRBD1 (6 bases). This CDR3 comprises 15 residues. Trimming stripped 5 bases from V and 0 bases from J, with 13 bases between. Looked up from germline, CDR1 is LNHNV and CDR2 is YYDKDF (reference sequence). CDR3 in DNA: TGTGCCACCAGCCGACAGGATCTTCCTAACTATGGCTACACCTTC. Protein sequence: CATSRQDLPNYGYTF.

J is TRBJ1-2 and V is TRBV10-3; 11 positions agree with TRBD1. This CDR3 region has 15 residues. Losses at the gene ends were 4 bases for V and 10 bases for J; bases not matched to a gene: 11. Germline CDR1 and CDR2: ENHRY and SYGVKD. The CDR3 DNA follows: TGTGCCATCAGTGCGAGGACAGGGGGCAAGTTAGACTACACCTTC. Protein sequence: CAISARTGGKLDYTF.

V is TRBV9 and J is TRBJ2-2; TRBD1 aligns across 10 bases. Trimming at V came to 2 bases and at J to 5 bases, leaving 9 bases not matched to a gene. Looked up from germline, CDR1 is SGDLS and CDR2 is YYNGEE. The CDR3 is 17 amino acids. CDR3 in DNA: TGTGCCAGCAGCGTCACCGGGACAGGGGTGAAAACCGGGGAGCTGTTTTTT. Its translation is CASSVTGTGVKTGELFF.

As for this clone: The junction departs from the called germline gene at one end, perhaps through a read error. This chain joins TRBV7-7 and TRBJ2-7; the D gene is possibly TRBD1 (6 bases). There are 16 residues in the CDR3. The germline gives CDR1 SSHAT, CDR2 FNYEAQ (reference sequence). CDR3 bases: TGTGCTAGCAGCTTGGGGCCAGGGGCGCTATTTAACGAGCAGTACTTC. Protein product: CASSLGPGALFNEQYF.

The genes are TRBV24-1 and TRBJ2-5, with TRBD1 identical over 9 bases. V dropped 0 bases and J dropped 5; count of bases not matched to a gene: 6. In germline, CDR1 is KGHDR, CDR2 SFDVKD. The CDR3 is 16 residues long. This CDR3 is CATSDLHRGLGETQYF. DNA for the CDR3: TGTGCCACCAGTGATTTGCACAGGGGGCTAGGGGAGACCCAGTACTTC.

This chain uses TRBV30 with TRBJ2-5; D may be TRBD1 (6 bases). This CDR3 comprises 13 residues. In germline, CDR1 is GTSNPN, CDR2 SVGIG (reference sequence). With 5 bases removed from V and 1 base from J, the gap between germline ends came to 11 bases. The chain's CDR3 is CAWGTPVQETQYF. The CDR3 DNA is TGTGCCTGGGGGACACCCGTCCAAGAGACCCAGTACTTC.

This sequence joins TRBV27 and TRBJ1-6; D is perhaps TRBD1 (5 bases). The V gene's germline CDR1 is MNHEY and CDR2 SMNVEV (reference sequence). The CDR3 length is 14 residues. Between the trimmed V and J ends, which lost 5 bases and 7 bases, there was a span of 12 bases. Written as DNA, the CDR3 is TGTGCCAGCAGTCAGCAGGGCTTAAATTCACCCCTCCACTTT. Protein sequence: CASSQQGLNSPLHF.

The CDR3 DNA follows: TGTGCCAGTCGAAGACTAGCGGGCCCGAATGAGCAGTTCTTC. Translating gives CASRRLAGPNEQFF. The genes are TRBV5-6 and TRBJ2-1; TRBD2 aligns across 10 bases. Germline V gene data show CDR1 as SGHDT and CDR2 as YYEEEE. The CDR3 has 14 amino acids. J gave up 7 bases and V 8 bases, and 9 bases lay outside the gene matches.

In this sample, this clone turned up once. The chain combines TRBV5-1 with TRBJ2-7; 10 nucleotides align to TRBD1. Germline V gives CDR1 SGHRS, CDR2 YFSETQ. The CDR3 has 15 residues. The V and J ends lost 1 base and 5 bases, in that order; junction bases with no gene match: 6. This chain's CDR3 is CASSLMGTGVHEQYF. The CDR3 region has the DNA TGCGCCAGCAGCTTGATGGGGACAGGGGTTCACGAGCAGTACTTC.

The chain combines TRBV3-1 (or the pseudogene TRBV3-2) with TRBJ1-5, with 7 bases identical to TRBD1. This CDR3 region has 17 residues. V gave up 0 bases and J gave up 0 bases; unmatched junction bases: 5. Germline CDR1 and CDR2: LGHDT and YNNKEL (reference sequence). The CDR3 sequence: CASSQERQGFSNQPQHF. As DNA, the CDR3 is TGTGCCAGCAGCCAAGAGAGACAGGGTTTTAGCAATCAGCCCCAGCATTTT.

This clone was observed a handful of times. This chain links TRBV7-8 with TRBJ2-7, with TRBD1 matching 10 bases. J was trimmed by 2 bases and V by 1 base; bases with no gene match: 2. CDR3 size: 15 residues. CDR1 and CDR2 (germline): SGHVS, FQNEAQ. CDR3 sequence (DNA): TGTGCCAGCAGCTTAGTGGGACAGGGGCCCTACGAGCAGTACTTC. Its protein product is CASSLVGQGPYEQYF.

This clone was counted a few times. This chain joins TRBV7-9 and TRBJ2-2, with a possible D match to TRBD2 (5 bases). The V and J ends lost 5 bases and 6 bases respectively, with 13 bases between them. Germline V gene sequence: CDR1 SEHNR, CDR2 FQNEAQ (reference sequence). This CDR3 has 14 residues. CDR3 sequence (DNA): TGTGCCAGCAGCCCCCGACTAACACCCGGGGAGCTGTTTTTT. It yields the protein CASSPRLTPGELFF.

CDR3 in amino acids: CASSRGQGGRWPQHF. The CDR3 region has the DNA TGTGCCAGTAGTCGAGGTCAGGGGGGACGTTGGCCCCAGCATTTT. V and J are TRBV19 and TRBJ1-5, with 7 bases lining up with TRBD1. The ends lost 5 bases at V and 9 bases at J; junction bases unmatched: 13. This CDR3 has 15 amino acids. Germline V lookup: CDR1 LNHDA, CDR2 SQIVND (reference sequence).

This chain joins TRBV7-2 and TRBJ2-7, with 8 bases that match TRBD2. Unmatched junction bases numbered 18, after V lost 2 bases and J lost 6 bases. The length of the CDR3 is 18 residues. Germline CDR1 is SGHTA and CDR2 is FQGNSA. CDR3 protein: CASSLSPSGSLWTSEQYF. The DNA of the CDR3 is TGTGCCAGCAGCTTAAGTCCCAGCGGGAGTTTATGGACTAGCGAGCAGTACTTC.

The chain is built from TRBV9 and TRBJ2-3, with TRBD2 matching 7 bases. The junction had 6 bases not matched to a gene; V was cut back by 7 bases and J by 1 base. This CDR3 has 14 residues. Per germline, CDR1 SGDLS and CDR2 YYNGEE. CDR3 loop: CASSAGVRTDTQYF. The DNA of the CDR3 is TGTGCCAGCTCTGCGGGGGTCCGCACAGATACGCAGTATTTT.

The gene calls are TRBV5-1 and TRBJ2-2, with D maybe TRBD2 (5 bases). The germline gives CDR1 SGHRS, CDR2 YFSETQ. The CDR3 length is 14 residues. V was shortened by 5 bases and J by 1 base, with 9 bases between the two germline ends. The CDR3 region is CASSILENTGELFF. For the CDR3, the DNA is TGCGCCAGCAGTATACTAGAGAACACCGGGGAGCTGTTTTTT. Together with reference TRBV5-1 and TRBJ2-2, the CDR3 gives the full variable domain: KAGVTQTPRYLIKTRGQQVTLSCSPISGHRSVSWYQQTPGQGLQFLFEYFSETQRNKGNFPGRFSGRQFSNSRSEMNVSTLELGDSALYLCASSILENTGELFFGEGSRLTVL.